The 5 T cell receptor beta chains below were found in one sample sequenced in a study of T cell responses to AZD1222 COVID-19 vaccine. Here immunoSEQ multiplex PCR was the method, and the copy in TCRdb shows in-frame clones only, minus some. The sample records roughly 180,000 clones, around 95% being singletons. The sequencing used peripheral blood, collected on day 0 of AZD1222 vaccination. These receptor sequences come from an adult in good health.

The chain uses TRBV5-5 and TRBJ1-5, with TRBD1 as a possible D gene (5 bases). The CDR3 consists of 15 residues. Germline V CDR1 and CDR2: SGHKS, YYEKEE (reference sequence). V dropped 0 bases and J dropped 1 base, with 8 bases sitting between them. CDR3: CASSLAGGSNQPQHF. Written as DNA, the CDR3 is TGTGCCAGCAGCTTGGCGGGGGGGAGCAATCAGCCCCAGCATTTT.

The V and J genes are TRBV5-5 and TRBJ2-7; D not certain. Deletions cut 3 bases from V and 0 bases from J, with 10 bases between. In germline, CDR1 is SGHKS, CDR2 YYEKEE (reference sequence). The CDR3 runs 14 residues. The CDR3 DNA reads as TGTGCCAGCAGCTGGTCGTTTGGCTCCTACGAGCAGTACTTC. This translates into CASSWSFGSYEQYF. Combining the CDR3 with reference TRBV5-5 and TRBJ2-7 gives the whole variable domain DAGVTQSPTHLIKTRGQQVTLRCSPISGHKSVSWYQQVLGQGPQFIFQYYEKEERGRGNFPDRFSARQFPNYSSELNVNALLLGDSALYLCASSWSFGSYEQYFGPGTRLTVT.

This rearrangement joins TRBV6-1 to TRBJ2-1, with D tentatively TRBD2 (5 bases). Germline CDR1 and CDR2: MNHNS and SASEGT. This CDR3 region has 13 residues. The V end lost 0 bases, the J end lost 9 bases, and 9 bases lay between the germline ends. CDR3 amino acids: CASSEARSVEQFF. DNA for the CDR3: TGTGCCAGCAGTGAAGCTCGTAGCGTTGAGCAGTTCTTC.

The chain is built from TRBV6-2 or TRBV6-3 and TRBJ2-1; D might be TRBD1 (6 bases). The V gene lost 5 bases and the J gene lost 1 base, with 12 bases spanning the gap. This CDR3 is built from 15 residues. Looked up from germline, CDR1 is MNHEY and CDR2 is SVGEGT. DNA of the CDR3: TGTGCCAGCAGTAGACAGGTTTCTTCCTACAATGAGCAGTTCTTC. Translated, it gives CASSRQVSSYNEQFF.

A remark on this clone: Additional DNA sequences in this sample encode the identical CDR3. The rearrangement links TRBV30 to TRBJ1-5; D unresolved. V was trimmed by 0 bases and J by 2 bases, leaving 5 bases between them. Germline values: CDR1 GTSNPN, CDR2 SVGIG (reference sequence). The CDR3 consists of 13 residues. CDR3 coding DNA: TGTGCCTGGAGTGTAGCCGGCAATCAGCCCCAGCATTTT. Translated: CAWSVAGNQPQHF.